This is a list of T cell receptor beta chains from one sample in a study of shared clonotypes between healthy human individuals. Using immunoSEQ multiplex PCR, the repertoire was profiled, and TCRdb retains in-frame clones only, with some absent. The table has more than 1 million clones, approximately 78% seen once. Material: memory CD4+ T cells from PBMCs. Receptor source: a young man in good health. Some clones in this sample may be carry-over from other donors' samples. Both conserved end residues are trimmed from each CDR3. The D gene is left open where the match is weak.

j_call	d_call	v_call	cdr3_aa
TRBJ2-3	.	TRBV28	ASSSPGWGEGPDTQY
TRBJ2-3	.	TRBV5-1	ASSLVRAGTSTDTQY
TRBJ2-1	TRBD1	TRBV19	ASSVDRGSYNEQF
TRBJ2-7	.	TRBV11-3	ASMAGYEQY
TRBJ2-7	.	TRBV18	ASSPVATFDLNEQY
TRBJ2-3	.	TRBV7-2	ASSPTWQRSGTQY
TRBJ2-1	.	TRBV20-1	SAGRVSEQF
TRBJ2-7	.	TRBV7-9	ASSLMQGVYEQY
TRBJ1-1	.	TRBV29-1	SGLRGLTEAF
TRBJ1-2	.	TRBV18	ASSDSPGGYT
TRBJ2-2	.	TRBV7-3	ASSLVGDLNTGELF
TRBJ2-3	.	TRBV27	ASSLFLTGFTDTQY
TRBJ1-1	TRBD1	TRBV27	ASSSRQGLGNTEAF
TRBJ1-2	.	TRBV28	ASSLQAYGYT
TRBJ2-7	.	TRBV9	ASSVRAGPYEQY
TRBJ2-2	.	TRBV5-1	ASSLGTGNTGELF
TRBJ2-1	.	TRBV18	ASSLTTSYDNEQF
TRBJ2-1	.	TRBV18	ASSPDTGFYNEQF
TRBJ2-5	.	TRBV10-3	AISESGGRQY
TRBJ2-5	TRBD2	TRBV5-4	ASSVPGLGTQY
TRBJ2-5	.	TRBV28	ASRTRETQY
TRBJ2-1	.	TRBV7-3	ASSLNRLGMQF
TRBJ1-3	.	TRBV5-6	ASSLLAAGSGNTIY
TRBJ1-2	TRBD1	TRBV6-6	ASTPTQGALYGYT
TRBJ1-5	.	TRBV7-9	ASSLATQPQH
TRBJ2-7	.	TRBV6-6	ASSYSQVEQY
TRBJ2-5	.	TRBV6-5	ASSRRQTQETQY
TRBJ2-5	TRBD2	TRBV6-1	ASSGGREGETQY